This T cell receptor (beta chain) was profiled in a study of cytomegalovirus exposure and HLA in healthy donors. Study conclusions and caveats: Overall, approximately 150 TCR beta chains were annotated as cytomegalovirus-associated. The study reported that TCR beta sequences accurately predicted HLA-A and HLA-B alleles in most subjects. Most CMV-associated TCR beta chains appeared HLA-restricted in a later analysis.

Points on this clone: Its target is not known.

V lost 10 bases and J lost 4; bases outside the gene matches: 10. CDR1 is SGHRS, CDR2 YFSETQ, per germline. This CDR3 is 15 amino acids long. The PCR ran on 60 Vbeta and 13 Jbeta primers. Sequencing was performed with immunoSEQ multiplex PCR; in TCRdb, only in-frame clones are kept and a portion is missing. The data hold about 150,000 clones, with more than 75% observed a single time. Sequencing was carried out using PBMCs. The V gene is TRBV5-1, the J gene TRBJ2-1; 11 nucleotides agree with TRBD2. This clonotype originated in a male donor in good health and CMV-seronegative. The DNA of the CDR3 is TGCGCCGGACCGCGACTAGCGGGAAAGTACAATGAGCAGTTCTTC. It translates to CAGPRLAGKYNEQFF.